This TCR beta chain appears in the sequencing data of a study of identical twins. Donors uniformly comprised healthy Caucasians. V lost 2 bases, J lost 2 bases, and 16 bases lay in between. This CDR3 is 16 amino acids long. Study-wide points: The study reached conclusions through statistical analysis that was cross-sectional, not following the same donors. Zero-insertion results could be subject to partial confounding by invariant MAIT and iNKT cells.

As for this clonotype: Antigen: not known.

TCRdb reprocessed the 5' RACE reads via MiXCR and lists one record per CDR3 protein. Of 550,000 to 700,000 distinct CDR3 sequences in the sample, 21% were seen once. This same sample was also part of a study on T cells expressing NK-cell markers. This second study says: Among eight sequenced donors, seven carried HCMV seropositivity while one was seronegative.

Sequenced: PBMCs. This TCR came from a woman younger than 35 in good health. The chain recombines TRBV12-3 or TRBV12-4 with TRBJ2-7; D is unresolved. CDR3 in amino acids: CASSLNRAQGPYEQYF. DNA for the CDR3: TGTGCCAGCAGTTTAAACCGGGCCCAAGGCCCCTACGAGCAGTACTTC.